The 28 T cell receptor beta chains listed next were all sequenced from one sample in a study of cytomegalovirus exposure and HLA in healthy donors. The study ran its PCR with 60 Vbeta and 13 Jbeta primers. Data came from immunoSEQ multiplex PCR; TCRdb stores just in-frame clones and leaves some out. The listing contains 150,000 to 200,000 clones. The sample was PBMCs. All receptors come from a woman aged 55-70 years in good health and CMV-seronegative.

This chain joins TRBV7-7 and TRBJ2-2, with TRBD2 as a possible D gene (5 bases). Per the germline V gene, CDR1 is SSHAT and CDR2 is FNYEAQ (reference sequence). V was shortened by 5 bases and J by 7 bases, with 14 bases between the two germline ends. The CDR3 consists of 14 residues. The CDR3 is CASSRNSAGGELFF. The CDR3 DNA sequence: TGTGCCAGCAGCCGCAATAGCGCTGGCGGGGAGCTGTTTTTT.

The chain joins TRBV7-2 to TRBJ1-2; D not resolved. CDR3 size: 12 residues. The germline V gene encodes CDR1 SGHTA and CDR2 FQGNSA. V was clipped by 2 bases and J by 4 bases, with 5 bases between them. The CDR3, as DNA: TGTGCCAGCAGCTTACGGAGCTATGGCTACACCTTC. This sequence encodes CASSLRSYGYTF.

The CDR3 region has the DNA TGTGCCAGCAGTTACCGGGTAGACCGAAACTACGAGCAGTACTTC. Its translation: CASSYRVDRNYEQYF. The V call is TRBV6-5, the J call TRBJ2-5; no clear D. With the DNA end fitting TRBJ2-7 better, the J assignment may be wrong. CDR1 and CDR2 from the germline V gene are MNHEY and SVGAGI. This CDR3 has 15 amino acids.

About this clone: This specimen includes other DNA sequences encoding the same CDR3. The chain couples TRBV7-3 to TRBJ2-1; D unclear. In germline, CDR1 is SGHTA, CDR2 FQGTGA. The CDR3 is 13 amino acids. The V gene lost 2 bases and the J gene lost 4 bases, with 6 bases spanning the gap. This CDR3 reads CASSLGSYNEQFF. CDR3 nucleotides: TGTGCCAGCAGCTTAGGCAGTTACAATGAGCAGTTCTTC.

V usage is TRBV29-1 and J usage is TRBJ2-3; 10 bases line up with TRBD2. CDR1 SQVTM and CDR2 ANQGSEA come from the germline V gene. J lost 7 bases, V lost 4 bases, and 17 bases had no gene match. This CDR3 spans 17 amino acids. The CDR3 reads CSVGTGLAAPSPNTQYF. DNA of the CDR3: TGCAGCGTTGGGACCGGACTAGCGGCTCCCTCCCCAAATACGCAGTATTTT.

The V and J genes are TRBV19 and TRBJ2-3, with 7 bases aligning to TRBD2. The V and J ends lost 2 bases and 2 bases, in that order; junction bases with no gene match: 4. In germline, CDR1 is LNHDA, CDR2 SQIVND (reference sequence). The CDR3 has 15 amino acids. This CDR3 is CASSISLAATDTQYF. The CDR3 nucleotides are TGTGCCAGTAGTATAAGCCTAGCGGCCACAGATACGCAGTATTTT.

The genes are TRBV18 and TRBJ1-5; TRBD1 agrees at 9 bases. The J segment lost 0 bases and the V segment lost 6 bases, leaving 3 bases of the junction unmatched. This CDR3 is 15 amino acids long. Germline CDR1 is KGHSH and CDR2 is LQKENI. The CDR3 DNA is TGTGCCAGCTCGAGGGACAGGGATAGCAATCAGCCCCAGCATTTT. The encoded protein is CASSRDRDSNQPQHF.

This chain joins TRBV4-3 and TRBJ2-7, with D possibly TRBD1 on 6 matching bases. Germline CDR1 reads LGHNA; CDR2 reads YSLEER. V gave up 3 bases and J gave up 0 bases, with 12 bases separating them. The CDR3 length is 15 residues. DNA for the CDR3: TGCGCCAGCAGCCACCTAACGACAGGCTCCTACGAGCAGTACTTC. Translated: CASSHLTTGSYEQYF.

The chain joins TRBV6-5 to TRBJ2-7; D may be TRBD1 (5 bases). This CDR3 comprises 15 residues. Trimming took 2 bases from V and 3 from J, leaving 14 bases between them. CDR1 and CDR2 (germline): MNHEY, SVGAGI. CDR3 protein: CASSYGWTKDYEQYF. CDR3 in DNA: TGTGCCAGCAGTTACGGGTGGACAAAAGACTACGAGCAGTACTTC.

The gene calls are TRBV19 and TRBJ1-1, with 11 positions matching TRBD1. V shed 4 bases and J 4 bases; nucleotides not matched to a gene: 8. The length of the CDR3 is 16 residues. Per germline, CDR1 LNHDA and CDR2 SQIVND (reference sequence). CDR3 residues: CASSTRTGGIGTEAFF. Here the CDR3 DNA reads TGTGCCAGTAGTACTCGGACAGGGGGCATTGGCACTGAAGCTTTCTTT. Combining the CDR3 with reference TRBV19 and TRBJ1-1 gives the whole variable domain DGGITQSPKYLFRKEGQNVTLSCEQNLNHDAMYWYRQDPGQGLRLIYYSQIVNDFQKGDIAEGYSVSREKKESFPLTVTSAQKNPTAFYLCASSTRTGGIGTEAFFGQGTRLTVV.

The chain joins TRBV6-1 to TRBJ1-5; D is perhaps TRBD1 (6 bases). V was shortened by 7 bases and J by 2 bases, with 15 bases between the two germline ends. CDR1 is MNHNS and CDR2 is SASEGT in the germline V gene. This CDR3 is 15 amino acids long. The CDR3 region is CASMRGSVGNQPQHF. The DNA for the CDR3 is TGTGCCAGCATGAGGGGGTCTGTGGGCAATCAGCCCCAGCATTTT.

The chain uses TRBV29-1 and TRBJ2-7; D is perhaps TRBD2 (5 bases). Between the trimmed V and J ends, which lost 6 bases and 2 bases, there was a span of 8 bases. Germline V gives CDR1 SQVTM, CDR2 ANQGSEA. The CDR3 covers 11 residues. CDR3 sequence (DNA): TGCAGCGTACCCGGGACCTACGAGCAGTACTTC. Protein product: CSVPGTYEQYF.

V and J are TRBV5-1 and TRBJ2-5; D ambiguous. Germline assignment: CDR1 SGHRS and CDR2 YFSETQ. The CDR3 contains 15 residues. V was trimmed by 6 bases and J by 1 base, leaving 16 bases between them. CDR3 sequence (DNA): TGCGCCAGCACGGTAACTCCCACCTCCCAAGAGACCCAGTACTTC. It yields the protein CASTVTPTSQETQYF.

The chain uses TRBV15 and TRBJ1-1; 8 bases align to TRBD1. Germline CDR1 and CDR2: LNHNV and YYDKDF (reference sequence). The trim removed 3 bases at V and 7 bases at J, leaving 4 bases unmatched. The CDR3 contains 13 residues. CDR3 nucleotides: TGTGCCACCAGCAGGGACAGGGTAATTGAAGCTTTCTTT. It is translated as CATSRDRVIEAFF.

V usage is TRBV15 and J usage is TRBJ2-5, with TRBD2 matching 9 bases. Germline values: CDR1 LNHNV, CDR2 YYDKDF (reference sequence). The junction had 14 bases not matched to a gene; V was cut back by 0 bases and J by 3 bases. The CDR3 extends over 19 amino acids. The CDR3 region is CATSREFGSSGGPKETQYF. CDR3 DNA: TGTGCCACCAGCAGAGAATTCGGGAGTAGCGGGGGCCCGAAAGAGACCCAGTACTTC.

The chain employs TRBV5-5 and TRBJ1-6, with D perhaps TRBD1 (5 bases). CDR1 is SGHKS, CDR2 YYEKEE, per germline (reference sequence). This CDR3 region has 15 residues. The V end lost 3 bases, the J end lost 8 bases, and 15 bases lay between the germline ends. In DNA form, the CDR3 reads TGTGCCAGCAGCTCCGGGGGGATGTTCTATTCACCCCTCCACTTT. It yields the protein CASSSGGMFYSPLHF.

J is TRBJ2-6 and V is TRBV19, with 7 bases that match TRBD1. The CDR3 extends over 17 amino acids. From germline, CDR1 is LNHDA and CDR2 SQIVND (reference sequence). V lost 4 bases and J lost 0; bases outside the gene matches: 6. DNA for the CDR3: TGTGCCAGTAGTAAACCGGGACAGCGCTCTGGGGCCAACGTCCTGACTTTC. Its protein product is CASSKPGQRSGANVLTF.

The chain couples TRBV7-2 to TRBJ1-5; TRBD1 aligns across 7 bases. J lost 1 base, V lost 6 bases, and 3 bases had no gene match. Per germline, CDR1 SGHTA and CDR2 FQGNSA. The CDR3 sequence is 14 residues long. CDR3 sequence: CASRGDSSNQPQHF. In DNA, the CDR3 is TGTGCCAGCAGGGGGGACAGCAGCAATCAGCCCCAGCATTTT.

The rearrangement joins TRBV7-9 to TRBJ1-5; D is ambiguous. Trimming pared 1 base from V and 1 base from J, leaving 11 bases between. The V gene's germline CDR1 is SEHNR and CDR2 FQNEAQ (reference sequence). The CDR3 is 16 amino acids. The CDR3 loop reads CASSLVLVESNQPQHF. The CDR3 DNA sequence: TGTGCCAGCAGCTTAGTATTAGTGGAGAGCAATCAGCCCCAGCATTTT. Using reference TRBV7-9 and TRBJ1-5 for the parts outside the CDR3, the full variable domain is DTGVSQNPRHKITKRGQNVTFRCDPISEHNRLYWYRQTLGQGPEFLTYFQNEAQLEKSRLLSDRFSAERPKGSFSTLEIQRTEQGDSAMYLCASSLVLVESNQPQHFGDGTRLSIL.

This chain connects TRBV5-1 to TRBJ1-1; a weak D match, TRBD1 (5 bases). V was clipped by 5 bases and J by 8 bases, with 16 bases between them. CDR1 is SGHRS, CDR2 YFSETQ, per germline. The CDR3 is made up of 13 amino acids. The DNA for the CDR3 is TGCGCCAGCAGACAGCCCGACAGTCTGGAAGCTTTCTTT. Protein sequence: CASRQPDSLEAFF.

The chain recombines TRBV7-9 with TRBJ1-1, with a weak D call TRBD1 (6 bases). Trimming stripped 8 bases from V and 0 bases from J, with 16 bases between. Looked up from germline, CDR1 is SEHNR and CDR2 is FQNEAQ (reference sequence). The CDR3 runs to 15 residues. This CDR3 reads CASSKGGLVNTEAFF. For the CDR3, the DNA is TGTGCCAGCTCTAAAGGGGGTTTGGTGAACACTGAAGCTTTCTTT.

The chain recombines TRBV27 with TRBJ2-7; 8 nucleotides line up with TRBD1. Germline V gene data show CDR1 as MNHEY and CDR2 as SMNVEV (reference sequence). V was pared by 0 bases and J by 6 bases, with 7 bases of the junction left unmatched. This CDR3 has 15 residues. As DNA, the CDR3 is TGTGCCAGCAGTTTATCGACAGGGGCCATACTCGAGCAGTACTTC. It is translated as CASSLSTGAILEQYF.

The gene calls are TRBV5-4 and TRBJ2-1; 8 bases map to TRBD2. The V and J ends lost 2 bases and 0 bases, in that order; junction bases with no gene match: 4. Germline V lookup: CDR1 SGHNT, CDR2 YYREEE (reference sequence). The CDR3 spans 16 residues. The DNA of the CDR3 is TGTGCCAGCAGCTTTACTAGCGGCAGCTCCTACAATGAGCAGTTCTTC. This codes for CASSFTSGSSYNEQFF.

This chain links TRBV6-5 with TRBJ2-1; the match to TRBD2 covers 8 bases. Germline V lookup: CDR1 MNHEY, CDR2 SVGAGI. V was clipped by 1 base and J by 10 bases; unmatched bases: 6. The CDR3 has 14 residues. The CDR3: CASSYYAGGREQFF. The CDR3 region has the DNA TGTGCCAGCAGTTACTACGCGGGAGGTAGGGAGCAGTTCTTC.

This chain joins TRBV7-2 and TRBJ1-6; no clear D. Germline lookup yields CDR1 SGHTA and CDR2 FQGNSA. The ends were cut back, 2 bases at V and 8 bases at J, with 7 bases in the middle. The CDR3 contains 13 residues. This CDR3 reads CASSLNTDSPLHF. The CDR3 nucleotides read TGTGCCAGCAGCTTAAACACAGATTCACCCCTCCACTTT.

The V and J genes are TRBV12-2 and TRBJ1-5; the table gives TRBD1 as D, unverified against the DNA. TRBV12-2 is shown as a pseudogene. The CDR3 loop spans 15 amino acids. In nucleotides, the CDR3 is TGTGCAAGTCGCTCCAGCAGGGGGCGAGGTCAGCCCCAGCATTTT. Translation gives CASRSSRGRGQPQHF.

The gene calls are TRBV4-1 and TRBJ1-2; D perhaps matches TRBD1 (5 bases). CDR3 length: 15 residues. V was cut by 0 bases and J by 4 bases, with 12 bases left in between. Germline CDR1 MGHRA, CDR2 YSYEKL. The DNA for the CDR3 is TGCGCCAGCAGCCAAGAAGTAGGGGCCGTCTATGGCTACACCTTC. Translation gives CASSQEVGAVYGYTF.

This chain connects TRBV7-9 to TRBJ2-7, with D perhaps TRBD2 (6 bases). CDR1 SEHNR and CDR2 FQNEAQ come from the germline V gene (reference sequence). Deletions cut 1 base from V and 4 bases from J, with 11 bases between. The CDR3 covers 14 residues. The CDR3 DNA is TGTGCCAGCAGCTTAGTGGGGGGTAGTTACGAGCAGTACTTC. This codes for CASSLVGGSYEQYF.